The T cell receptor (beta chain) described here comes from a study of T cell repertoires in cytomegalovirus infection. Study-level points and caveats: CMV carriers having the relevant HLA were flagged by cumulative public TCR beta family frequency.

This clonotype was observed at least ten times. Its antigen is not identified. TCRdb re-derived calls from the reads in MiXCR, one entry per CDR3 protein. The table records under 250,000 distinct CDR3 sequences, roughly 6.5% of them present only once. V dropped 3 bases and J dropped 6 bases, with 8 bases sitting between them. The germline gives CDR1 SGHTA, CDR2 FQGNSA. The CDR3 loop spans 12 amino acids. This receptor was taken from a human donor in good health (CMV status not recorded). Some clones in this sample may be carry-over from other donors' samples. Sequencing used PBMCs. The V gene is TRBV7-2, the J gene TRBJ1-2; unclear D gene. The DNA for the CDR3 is TGTGCCAGCAGCTTCACTGTGGATGGCTACACCTTC. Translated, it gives CASSFTVDGYTF.